Below, 28 T cell receptor beta chains from the same sample are listed, as sequenced in a study of OX40 agonist ivuxolimab in advanced cancers. The protocol was immunoSEQ multiplex PCR, while the TCRdb copy is restricted to in-frame clones and leaves out a portion. The repertoire includes under 90,000 clones, less than 95% of them detected once, and around 1.9% sits in the top ten. The sample in question was CD4+ or CD8+ T cells sorted from blood, obtained in a trial of the OX40 agonist ivuxolimab. Receptors originate from an adult with an advanced solid tumor such as melanoma, head and neck, liver or kidney cancer.

The rearrangement uses TRBV19 and TRBJ1-5; D is unresolved. The CDR3 length is 15 residues. The germline CDR1 and CDR2 sequences are LNHDA and SQIVND (reference sequence). V shed 3 bases and J shed 3 bases, with 12 bases lying between them. The CDR3 bases are TGTGCCAGTAGTATCCCCGGGAAAGACAATCAGCCCCAGCATTTT. Protein: CASSIPGKDNQPQHF.

The chain uses TRBV5-4 and TRBJ2-7; maybe TRBD2 (5 bases). The germline V gene has CDR1 SGHNT and CDR2 YYREEE (reference sequence). V shed 2 bases and J shed 3 bases, with 9 bases lying between them. The CDR3 totals 13 residues. Here the CDR3 DNA reads TGTGCCAGCAGCTTTTTGGGAGTCTACGAGCAGTACTTC. The encoded protein is CASSFLGVYEQYF.

This rearrangement joins TRBV4-2 to TRBJ1-2; D may be TRBD1 (5 bases). V gave up 4 bases and J gave up 7 bases, with 13 bases separating them. Germline V lookup: CDR1 LGHNA, CDR2 YNFKEQ. The CDR3 contains 13 residues. DNA of the CDR3: TGTGCCAGCAGCCCGGGGGGGTATGGTGGCTACACCTTC. Protein product: CASSPGGYGGYTF.

J is TRBJ2-7 and V is TRBV9, with 13 bases that match TRBD2. Germline lookup yields CDR1 SGDLS and CDR2 YYNGEE. V lost 3 bases, J lost 9 bases, and 6 bases stayed unmatched. The CDR3 has 14 residues. CDR3: CASSGGTSGVRQYF. The CDR3 DNA is TGTGCCAGCAGCGGCGGGACTAGCGGGGTGAGGCAGTACTTC.

CDR3 sequence reads: CASSLAPPDTQYF. Here the CDR3 DNA reads TGTGCCAGCAGCTTGGCACCCCCAGATACGCAGTATTTT. The gene calls are TRBV11-2 and TRBJ2-3; D remains unclear. Trimming left V 3 bases short and J 4 bases short, with 8 bases between. The CDR3 totals 13 residues. Germline values: CDR1 SGHAT, CDR2 FQNNGV.

The chain couples TRBV10-3 to TRBJ2-2, with 12 bases matching TRBD2. CDR1 and CDR2 (germline): ENHRY, SYGVKD. The CDR3 is 18 residues long. V lost 2 bases and J lost 1; bases outside the gene matches: 5. The CDR3 nucleotides are TGTGCCATCAGTGAGACTAGCGGGGGGCCCCTGAACACCGGGGAGCTGTTTTTT. Residues: CAISETSGGPLNTGELFF.

CDR3: CASRAEPSTDTQYF. CDR3 sequence (DNA): TGTGCCAGCAGGGCAGAACCTAGCACAGATACGCAGTATTTT. V gene TRBV6-5 combines with J gene TRBJ2-3; D gene uncertain. This CDR3 has 14 amino acids. With 6 bases removed from V and 0 bases from J, the gap between germline ends came to 10 bases. CDR1 is MNHEY, CDR2 SVGAGI, per germline.

The chain employs TRBV9 and TRBJ2-2, with D tentatively TRBD2 (5 bases). The CDR3 has 14 amino acids. Germline V CDR1 and CDR2: SGDLS, YYNGEE. The V and J ends lost 5 bases and 2 bases respectively, with 10 bases between them. The CDR3 loop reads CASRDSRNTGELFF. As DNA, the CDR3 is TGTGCCAGCAGGGACTCAAGAAACACCGGGGAGCTGTTTTTT.

V usage is TRBV10-3 and J usage is TRBJ2-5, with D tentatively TRBD2 (6 bases). Germline lookup yields CDR1 ENHRY and CDR2 SYGVKD. This CDR3 has 14 amino acids. Between the trimmed V and J ends, which lost 2 bases and 5 bases, there was a span of 12 bases. The DNA of the CDR3 is TGTGCCATCAGTGAGATCGGGACTCGGGAGACCCAGTACTTC. Amino acid sequence: CAISEIGTRETQYF.

The gene calls are TRBV4-1 and TRBJ1-4, with TRBD1 matching 7 bases. The V and J ends lost 4 bases and 5 bases, in that order; junction bases with no gene match: 7. The germline gives CDR1 MGHRA, CDR2 YSYEKL. This CDR3 has 15 amino acids. Here the CDR3 reads CASSPRDSQNEKLFF. CDR3 coding DNA: TGCGCCAGCAGCCCTCGGGACAGCCAAAATGAAAAACTGTTTTTT.

The chain carries TRBV19 and TRBJ1-2; D unclear. Trimming took off 7 bases at V and 2 bases at J, with 11 bases between the two ends. Germline V gene sequence: CDR1 LNHDA, CDR2 SQIVND (reference sequence). This CDR3 contains 13 residues. CDR3 DNA sequence: TGTGCCAGTACCCCGACGGGCAACTATGGCTACACCTTC. This codes for CASTPTGNYGYTF.

The chain joins TRBV11-2 to TRBJ1-2; a weak D match, TRBD1 (5 bases). The CDR3 consists of 11 residues. Trimming removed 4 bases at V and 7 bases at J, with 7 bases between. The V gene's germline CDR1 is SGHAT and CDR2 FQNNGV. CDR3 in DNA: TGTGCCAGCAGCTCCGGGGGTGGCTACACCTTC. Translated, it gives CASSSGGGYTF. Together with reference TRBV11-2 and TRBJ1-2, the CDR3 gives the full variable domain: EAGVAQSPRYKIIEKRQSVAFWCNPISGHATLYWYQQILGQGPKLLIQFQNNGVVDDSQLPKDRFSAERLKGVDSTLKIQPAKLEDSAVYLCASSSGGGYTFGSGTRLTVV.

The V call is TRBV11-3, the J call TRBJ2-2; perhaps TRBD2 as D (5 bases). Trimming removed 1 base from V and 7 bases from J, with 13 bases in between. Germline-derived CDR1 and CDR2 are SGHNT and YENEEA. The CDR3 covers 15 residues. The CDR3 nucleotides are TGTGCCAGCAGCTTAGTGTCAGGCCGGGGCGGGGAGCTGTTTTTT. It specifies CASSLVSGRGGELFF. Looking up the rest from reference TRBV11-3 and TRBJ2-2 gives the full variable domain: EAGVVQSPRYKIIEKKQPVAFWCNPISGHNTLYWYLQNLGQGPELLIRYENEEAVDDSQLPKDRFSAERLKGVDSTLKIQPAELGDSAVYLCASSLVSGRGGELFFGEGSRLTVL.

For the CDR3, the DNA is TGTGCCAGCAGCGGGGGACAGGGTTTAGTGGCCAAAAACATTCAGTACTTC. It encodes CASSGGQGLVAKNIQYF. The rearrangement links TRBV9 to TRBJ2-4, with 9 bases aligning to TRBD1. Germline V CDR1 and CDR2: SGDLS, YYNGEE. With V trimmed by 3 bases and J by 1 base, 8 bases remained unmatched. CDR3 length: 17 amino acids.

The CDR3 is CASRGLAGGSYEQYF. CDR3 nucleotides: TGCGCCAGCAGGGGACTAGCGGGAGGCAGCTACGAGCAGTACTTC. The rearrangement uses TRBV5-1 and TRBJ2-7; 15 nucleotides line up with TRBD2. The CDR3 consists of 15 residues. Per the germline V gene, CDR1 is SGHRS and CDR2 is YFSETQ. V gave up 5 bases and J gave up 3 bases; unmatched junction bases: 3.

The CDR3 is CASSPPRGGGETQYF. As DNA, the CDR3 is TGTGCCAGCAGCCCCCCCCGGGGAGGGGGAGAGACCCAGTACTTC. The genes are TRBV11-3 and TRBJ2-5; D perhaps matches TRBD2 (7 bases). Trimming left V 5 bases short and J 4 bases short, with 17 bases between. The germline V gene encodes CDR1 SGHNT and CDR2 YENEEA. The CDR3 totals 15 residues.

This sequence joins TRBV10-3 and TRBJ2-5; 8 positions agree with TRBD1. Germline values: CDR1 ENHRY, CDR2 SYGVKD. V was clipped by 10 bases and J by 5 bases; unmatched bases: 9. The CDR3 is 13 amino acids. The CDR3 region has the DNA TGTGCCACTACAGGGGGGCGGGGCGAGACCCAGTACTTC. Amino acids: CATTGGRGETQYF.

The table lists this clone with a count of one. The chain joins TRBV5-1 to TRBJ2-7, with 9 bases fitting TRBD2. The germline V gene has CDR1 SGHRS and CDR2 YFSETQ. V was pared by 2 bases and J by 3 bases, with 6 bases of the junction left unmatched. The CDR3 is 15 amino acids. DNA of the CDR3: TGCGCCAGCAGCTTCATAGCGGGGGCCAACTACGAGCAGTACTTC. Translation gives CASSFIAGANYEQYF.

This chain connects TRBV10-1 to TRBJ2-3, with TRBD2 identical over 8 bases. Per the germline V gene, CDR1 is WNHNN and CDR2 is SYGVQD (reference sequence). The CDR3 loop spans 19 amino acids. The V and J ends lost 6 bases and 1 base, in that order; junction bases with no gene match: 18. CDR3 nucleotide sequence: TGCGCCAGCAGGGACGGCGACGGGGGGGGGCTTTGGGGCACAGATACGCAGTATTTT. This translates into CASRDGDGGGLWGTDTQYF.

The genes are TRBV9 and TRBJ2-1; TRBD2 aligns across 13 bases. Per the germline V gene, CDR1 is SGDLS and CDR2 is YYNGEE. V shed 4 bases, J shed 10 bases, and the junction held 11 bases outside the gene matches. There are 16 residues in the CDR3. The CDR3 here is CASSPSLAGGPREQFF. CDR3 DNA sequence: TGTGCCAGCAGCCCTTCACTAGCGGGGGGGCCTCGGGAGCAGTTCTTC.

The chain uses TRBV5-1 and TRBJ2-2; no clear D gene. CDR3 size: 15 residues. CDR1 is SGHRS, CDR2 YFSETQ, per germline. The V end lost 0 bases, the J end lost 3 bases, and 9 bases lay between the germline ends. CDR3 coding DNA: TGCGCCAGCAGCTTGGGGCATCAGTACACCGGGGAGCTGTTTTTT. Translation: CASSLGHQYTGELFF.

This clone was counted once. The J gene is TRBJ2-6, the V gene TRBV5-4, with TRBD2 identical over 7 bases. Germline CDR1 SGHNT, CDR2 YYREEE (reference sequence). V lost 4 bases to trimming and J lost 0 bases; unmatched junction nucleotides: 7. This CDR3 is 17 amino acids long. The DNA for the CDR3 is TGTGCCAGCAGCCCACGACTAGCCCTCTCTGGGGCCAACGTCCTGACTTTC. Protein product: CASSPRLALSGANVLTF. Full variable domain (missing parts from reference TRBV5-4 and TRBJ2-6): ETGVTQSPTHLIKTRGQQVTLRCSSQSGHNTVSWYQQALGQGPQFIFQYYREEENGRGNFPPRFSGLQFPNYSSELNVNALELDDSALYLCASSPRLALSGANVLTFGAGSRLTVL.

This chain connects TRBV7-3 to TRBJ1-6; possibly TRBD1 for D (5 bases). The V end lost 0 bases, the J end lost 0 bases, and 12 bases lay between the germline ends. The CDR3 length is 18 residues. Germline loops: CDR1 SGHTA, CDR2 FQGTGA. The CDR3 DNA reads TGTGCCAGCAGCTTAACTACAGGACTGTGCTCCTATAATTCACCCCTCCACTTT. Its translation: CASSLTTGLCSYNSPLHF.

The CDR3 region has the DNA TGCGCCAGCAGGGTACTAGCGGGAGGTTTCTACGAGCAGTACTTC. Protein: CASRVLAGGFYEQYF. This chain joins TRBV5-1 and TRBJ2-7; 12 positions match TRBD2. V shed 5 bases and J 3 bases; nucleotides not matched to a gene: 6. Germline V gene lookup returns CDR1 SGHRS and CDR2 YFSETQ. The CDR3 totals 15 residues.

The chain employs TRBV6-5 and TRBJ1-2; tentatively, D is TRBD1 (5 bases). The CDR3 length is 14 residues. Germline-derived CDR1 and CDR2 are MNHEY and SVGAGI. With 2 bases removed from V and 6 bases from J, the gap between germline ends came to 13 bases. The chain's CDR3 is CASSYNRQGHGYTF. CDR3 DNA: TGTGCCAGCAGTTACAATCGGCAGGGCCATGGCTACACCTTC.

This chain uses TRBV9 with TRBJ2-1; 8 nucleotides match TRBD1. CDR1 and CDR2 (germline): SGDLS, YYNGEE. J gave up 0 bases and V 0 bases, and 14 bases lay outside the gene matches. The CDR3 consists of 20 residues. The CDR3 is CASSVGGTGLFLSSYNEQFF. Written as DNA, the CDR3 is TGTGCCAGCAGCGTAGGCGGGACAGGCCTTTTTCTAAGCTCCTACAATGAGCAGTTCTTC.

This clone was found once. The same CDR3 arises from other DNA sequences in this sample as well. This sequence joins TRBV27 and TRBJ2-5; D may be TRBD2 (5 bases). The CDR3 contains 13 residues. V shed 5 bases and J shed 4 bases, with 11 bases lying between them. Per germline, CDR1 MNHEY and CDR2 SMNVEV (reference sequence). The DNA for the CDR3 is TGTGCCAGCAGTACTAGACGTGGAGAGACCCAGTACTTC. Translated: CASSTRRGETQYF.

The chain couples TRBV18 to TRBJ2-5; D might be TRBD1 or TRBD2, each matching 5 bases. Trimming stripped 0 bases from V and 5 bases from J, with 13 bases between. Germline V gene sequence: CDR1 KGHSH, CDR2 LQKENI. The CDR3 covers 15 residues. The chain's CDR3 is CASSPPGVEGETQYF. The CDR3 region has the DNA TGTGCCAGCTCACCACCGGGGGTAGAGGGGGAGACCCAGTACTTC.